One T cell receptor beta chain is described in this entry. The antigen is not known. This CDR3 is 19 amino acids long. V lost 4 bases, J lost 9 bases, and 21 bases stayed unmatched. Germline loops: CDR1 SGHTA, CDR2 FQGNSA. Generated by immunoSEQ multiplex PCR, the TCRdb table keeps only in-frame clones and is missing some. The sample includes nearly 25,000 clones, more than 85% of them seen just once. This specimen comes from a study of T cells in localized non-small cell lung cancer. Overall study results and limits: Adjacent lung exhibited a median of about 50 among the 100 most abundant tumor clones. Higher blood T cell density went with longer overall survival.

This TCR was sampled from a man aged 35-75 years with stage III squamous cell lung carcinoma. The material sequenced was peripheral blood, taken before any cancer treatment. The chain couples TRBV7-2 to TRBJ2-5; 12 bases line up with TRBD2. The CDR3 coding sequence is TGTGCCAGCAGCTCAGAATACTCTACTAGCGGGAGGTTTAAAGAAGCCCAGTACTTC. Protein product: CASSSEYSTSGRFKEAQYF.